This T cell receptor beta chain came from a study of beta chain features in type 1 diabetes. Whole-study results and caveats: Among patients, naive, central memory and Treg TCRB repertoires appeared more similar than among healthy donors. For TCRB rearrangement, an influence of HLA type remained unresolved here. An over-representation of cells with high TCR expression could result from cDNA sequencing.

In regard to this clone: The antigen is not known.

What was sequenced were expressed TCRB transcripts, since all of the isolated RNA had been reverse transcribed. The protocol was immunoSEQ multiplex PCR, while the TCRdb copy is restricted to in-frame clones and leaves out a portion. The profile covers over 150,000 clones, with roughly 8.1% appearing a single time and nearly 0.65% taken by the ten largest. Germline CDR1 reads SGHTA; CDR2 reads FQGNSA. V was trimmed by 7 bases and J by 6 bases, leaving 12 bases between them. The CDR3 is made up of 13 amino acids. It was via CD45RO/CCR7/CD25/CD127/CD95/CD27 that CD4+ naive, central memory, regulatory and stem cell-like memory cells were sorted.

Sequences were obtained from central memory CD4+ T cells from blood. The receptor was derived from a man between 18 and 29 years old in good health. This chain joins TRBV7-2 and TRBJ1-4; D might be TRBD1 (5 bases). CDR3 loop: CASTRDRDEKLFF. Written as DNA, the CDR3 is TGTGCCAGCACCCGAGACAGAGATGAAAAACTGTTTTTT.